The 27 T cell receptor beta chains given below trace back to one sample, sequenced in a study of a mutant IDH1 vaccine in newly diagnosed glioma. Noted time point: baseline, week 1 (first vaccination visit). As to treatment: pre-vaccination baseline after standard-of-care therapy. Profiling relied on immunoSEQ multiplex PCR, and the TCRdb table lists in-frame clones only, not all of them. The data hold under 25,000 clones, with 93% observed a single time. Sequenced material: PBMCs, taken from a glioma patient treated with radiotherapy, temozolomide or both. The receptor source for this set is a man in his forties with glioma.

The chain joins TRBV29-1 to TRBJ2-5; TRBD1 might be the D (5 bases). Per the germline V gene, CDR1 is SQVTM and CDR2 is ANQGSEA. Between the trimmed V and J ends, which lost 5 bases and 4 bases, there was a span of 11 bases. There are 12 residues in the CDR3. CDR3 DNA: TGCAGCGTTTCGGCTAGGGGAGAGACCCAGTACTTC. Protein sequence: CSVSARGETQYF. Full variable domain (rest looked up from reference TRBV29-1 and TRBJ2-5): SAVISQKPSRDICQRGTSLTIQCQVDSQVTMMFWYRQQPGQSLTLIATANQGSEATYESGFVIDKFPISRPNLTFSTLTVSNMSPEDSSIYLCSVSARGETQYFGPGTRLLVL.

The chain carries TRBV20-1 and TRBJ1-4; D remains unclear. There are 11 residues in the CDR3. Germline V gene sequence: CDR1 DFQATT, CDR2 SNEGSKA (reference sequence). The V and J ends lost 5 bases and 5 bases respectively, with 6 bases between them. CDR3 sequence (DNA): TGCAGTGCTCCTTCGAATGAAAAACTGTTTTTT. Protein: CSAPSNEKLFF.

J is TRBJ1-2 and V is TRBV4-3, with no clear D. The V end lost 0 bases, the J end lost 6 bases, and 8 bases lay between the germline ends. CDR1 and CDR2 from the germline V gene are LGHNA and YSLEER. The CDR3 spans 13 residues. Here the CDR3 reads CASSQDTEDGYTF. CDR3 DNA sequence: TGCGCCAGCAGCCAAGACACAGAAGATGGCTACACCTTC.

The rearrangement uses TRBV5-1 and TRBJ2-5; D tentatively reads TRBD1 or TRBD2 (5 bases each). CDR3 length: 13 residues. The V end was cut by 5 bases, the J end by 2 bases, with 10 bases between. Germline lookup yields CDR1 SGHRS and CDR2 YFSETQ. Here the CDR3 DNA reads TGCGCCAGCAGAGCCGGGACGCAAGAGACCCAGTACTTC. Translated: CASRAGTQETQYF.

V is TRBV7-2 and J is TRBJ2-7; 8 bases are shared with TRBD1. The CDR3 has 15 amino acids. Germline lookup yields CDR1 SGHTA and CDR2 FQGNSA. The ends lost 3 bases at V and 0 bases at J; junction bases unmatched: 4. CDR3 loop: CASSFGQGVSYEQYF. The CDR3, as DNA: TGTGCCAGCAGCTTTGGACAGGGCGTCTCCTACGAGCAGTACTTC.

This chain joins TRBV7-8 and TRBJ1-1; no clear D gene. Deletions cut 5 bases from V and 0 bases from J, with 7 bases between. Germline CDR1 is SGHVS and CDR2 is FQNEAQ. This CDR3 spans 13 amino acids. Here the CDR3 reads CASSLTLNTEAFF. The DNA for the CDR3 is TGTGCCAGCAGCCTCACTTTGAACACTGAAGCTTTCTTT.

V and J are TRBV4-1 and TRBJ2-2; 11 bases line up with TRBD2. Germline trimming cut 6 bases from V and 2 bases from J; bases unmatched to any gene: 2. CDR1 MGHRA and CDR2 YSYEKL come from the germline V gene. CDR3 length equals 15 residues. The CDR3 spells CASSRLAGNTGELFF. The CDR3, as DNA: TGCGCCAGCAGTCGACTAGCGGGAAACACCGGGGAGCTGTTTTTT.

The chain joins TRBV7-2 to TRBJ2-7, with 9 bases lining up with TRBD2. Losses at the gene ends were 5 bases for V and 2 bases for J; bases not matched to a gene: 10. Germline V lookup: CDR1 SGHTA, CDR2 FQGNSA. The length of the CDR3 is 16 residues. The CDR3 bases are TGTGCCAGCAGCAAATCGACTAGCGGTTTAACCTACGAGCAGTACTTC. Its translation is CASSKSTSGLTYEQYF.

Concerning this clone: Other DNA sequences of this sample code for an identical CDR3. The chain carries TRBV9 and TRBJ2-3; D gene ambiguous. The CDR3 covers 13 residues. V lost 2 bases and J 6 bases, leaving 10 bases between the germline ends. Germline assignment: CDR1 SGDLS and CDR2 YYNGEE. CDR3 sequence reads: CASSVGSPDTQYF. The CDR3 coding sequence is TGTGCCAGCAGCGTTGGGTCACCCGATACGCAGTATTTT.

The sample holds one count of this clone. The CDR3 loop reads CASPGPAPNYGYTF. The DNA of the CDR3 is TGTGCCAGCCCGGGACCAGCTCCTAACTATGGCTACACCTTC. The chain is built from TRBV6-1 and TRBJ1-2, with a weak D call TRBD1 (5 bases). Germline CDR1 MNHNS, CDR2 SASEGT. Trimming stripped 8 bases from V and 0 bases from J, with 13 bases between. This CDR3 is 14 amino acids long.

This rearrangement joins TRBV11-1 to TRBJ1-1; 9 bases agree with TRBD1. Germline loops: CDR1 SGHAT, CDR2 FQDESV (reference sequence). The CDR3 consists of 14 residues. The ends lost 5 bases at V and 4 bases at J; junction bases unmatched: 5. The CDR3 loop reads CASSLPTGGTEAFF. The CDR3 nucleotides are TGTGCCAGCAGCCTGCCGACAGGGGGCACTGAAGCTTTCTTT.

With regard to this clone: It is likely a read error, because the conserved phenylalanine at the end of the CDR3 is missing. No DNA is shown, since the ends of the CDR3 on it are uncertain; the CDR3 is the one TCRdb lists. The chain employs TRBV20-1 and TRBJ2-3; the DNA was not compared with TRBD1, the D call given in the table. CDR1 and CDR2 from the germline V gene are DFQATT and SNEGSKA (reference sequence). With termini counted, the CDR3 has 8 amino acids. CDR3 sequence reads: CSAREGRV.

The V and J genes are TRBV4-1 and TRBJ1-2; D is unresolved. Trimming removed 1 base from V and 5 bases from J, with 14 bases in between. The germline V gene has CDR1 MGHRA and CDR2 YSYEKL. The CDR3 runs 15 residues. CDR3 in amino acids: CASSQAFSGLYGYTF. The CDR3 coding sequence is TGCGCCAGCAGCCAAGCGTTCAGTGGTTTATATGGCTACACCTTC.

The count of this clone is one. The V call is TRBV18, the J call TRBJ2-3; D may be TRBD1 or TRBD2 (6 bases each). In germline, CDR1 is KGHSH, CDR2 LQKENI. This CDR3 region has 15 residues. Deletions cut 6 bases from V and 4 bases from J, with 17 bases between. This CDR3 reads CASSPKGGLADTQYF. The CDR3 DNA sequence: TGTGCCAGCTCCCCTAAAGGGGGGCTGGCAGATACGCAGTATTTT.

The genes are TRBV9 and TRBJ1-2; the D is unclear. CDR1 is SGDLS and CDR2 is YYNGEE in the germline V gene. Deletions cut 6 bases from V and 2 bases from J, with 11 bases between. The CDR3 is 13 amino acids. CDR3 nucleotides: TGTGCCAGCACCCTGGCGAAGAACTATGGCTACACCTTC. Translating gives CASTLAKNYGYTF.

The rearrangement uses TRBV11-3 and TRBJ2-1; D call uncertain. The CDR3 contains 15 residues. Trimming stripped 1 base from V and 0 bases from J, with 7 bases between. CDR1 SGHNT and CDR2 YENEEA come from the germline V gene. CDR3 nucleotide sequence: TGTGCCAGCAGCTTAGCGACCAGCTCCTACAATGAGCAGTTCTTC. This gives the protein CASSLATSSYNEQFF.

The V and J genes are TRBV11-3 and TRBJ2-1, with D uncertain. The length of the CDR3 is 13 residues. V lost 0 bases to trimming and J lost 2 bases, with 2 bases between them. Germline lookup yields CDR1 SGHNT and CDR2 YENEEA. The CDR3 DNA reads as TGTGCCAGCAGCTTAGAAGCCTACAATGAGCAGTTCTTC. Encoded protein: CASSLEAYNEQFF.

The chain uses TRBV25-1 and TRBJ2-7; the D gene is possibly TRBD1 (5 bases). In germline, CDR1 is MGHDK, CDR2 SYGVNS. The V end lost 7 bases, the J end lost 2 bases, and 9 bases lay between the germline ends. The CDR3 spans 12 residues. In DNA, the CDR3 is TGTGCCAGCACTCAAGGGGCCTACGAGCAGTACTTC. Its protein product is CASTQGAYEQYF.

The gene calls are TRBV5-4 and TRBJ1-1; D is undetermined. The CDR3 totals 19 residues. Trimming pared 2 bases from V and 8 bases from J, leaving 31 bases between. Germline CDR1 is SGHNT and CDR2 is YYREEE (reference sequence). The DNA for the CDR3 is TGTGCCAGCAGCTTTCTAATTTTGGGGTTAAAGGCGTTAGTTCTGGAAGCTTTCTTT. Protein sequence: CASSFLILGLKALVLEAFF.

This chain uses TRBV30 with TRBJ1-1, with 8 bases aligning to TRBD1. Germline V gene sequence: CDR1 GTSNPN, CDR2 SVGIG (reference sequence). V lost 5 bases to trimming and J lost 4 bases; unmatched junction nucleotides: 9. This CDR3 region has 14 residues. The CDR3 protein is CAWCQQGVGTEAFF. CDR3 in DNA: TGTGCCTGGTGCCAACAGGGGGTTGGCACTGAAGCTTTCTTT.

This chain connects TRBV28 to TRBJ1-6; D possibly corresponds to TRBD1 (5 bases). Germline values: CDR1 MDHEN, CDR2 SYDVKM. The CDR3 runs 15 residues. The V and J ends lost 6 bases and 6 bases respectively, with 15 bases between them. The CDR3 sequence: CASSPRRGANSPLHF. CDR3 nucleotides: TGTGCCAGCAGCCCTCGGAGGGGAGCTAATTCACCCCTCCACTTT.

The J gene is TRBJ1-3, the V gene TRBV10-3; D ambiguous. Trimming stripped 8 bases from V and 0 bases from J, with 17 bases between. The CDR3 contains 16 residues. The V gene's germline CDR1 is ENHRY and CDR2 SYGVKD. The CDR3 spells CAIGNSTRSSGNTIYF. CDR3 nucleotides: TGTGCCATCGGGAATTCGACACGAAGCTCTGGAAACACCATATATTTT.

The gene calls are TRBV6-1 and TRBJ2-1; TRBD2 matches at 7 bases. The CDR3 spans 13 residues. Germline V lookup: CDR1 MNHNS, CDR2 SASEGT. CDR3 in DNA: TGTGTCTGCGGGAGTAGGTCCTACAATGAGCAGTTCTTC. Protein product: CVCGSRSYNEQFF.

CDR3 sequence: CASRTDSGNTIYF. The CDR3 coding sequence is TGCGCCAGCAGGACAGACTCTGGAAACACCATATATTTT. V and J are TRBV5-1 and TRBJ1-3; perhaps TRBD1 as D (5 bases). This CDR3 has 13 residues. The V gene lost 5 bases and the J gene lost 0 bases, with 6 bases spanning the gap. Germline CDR1 SGHRS, CDR2 YFSETQ.

This clone was seen once. The chain combines TRBV19 with TRBJ1-2; 7 bases are shared with TRBD1. Looked up from germline, CDR1 is LNHDA and CDR2 is SQIVND (reference sequence). This CDR3 spans 16 amino acids. With V trimmed by 10 bases and J by 2 bases, 16 bases remained unmatched. CDR3 sequence: CATHPPGTAGNYGYTF. The CDR3 nucleotides are TGTGCCACACATCCTCCAGGGACAGCCGGAAACTATGGCTACACCTTC.

The chain has TRBV6-5 and TRBJ2-7; 8 nucleotides match TRBD1. This CDR3 is 12 amino acids long. In germline, CDR1 is MNHEY, CDR2 SVGAGI. Unmatched junction bases numbered 0, after V lost 5 bases and J lost 3 bases. CDR3 DNA sequence: TGTGCCAGCAGTGACAGGGGCTACGAGCAGTACTTC. Its translation is CASSDRGYEQYF.

This clone occurred once. The chain recombines TRBV18 with TRBJ2-7; 10 positions agree with TRBD2. The CDR3 runs to 15 residues. Germline CDR1 is KGHSH and CDR2 is LQKENI. The ends lost 6 bases at V and 5 bases at J; junction bases unmatched: 10. This chain's CDR3 is CASSSGTSDIHEQYF. CDR3 DNA sequence: TGTGCCAGCTCGTCCGGGACTAGCGATATCCACGAGCAGTACTTC.